These T cell receptor beta chains were read from a single sample in a study of cytomegalovirus exposure and HLA in healthy donors. Assay used: immunoSEQ multiplex PCR; TCRdb lists only in-frame clones, some missing. The sample contains about 190,000 clones, 70% to 80% of which appear only once. Sequenced sample: PBMCs. Source of these receptors: a woman in her fifties or sixties in good health and CMV-seronegative. Each CDR3 is given without its conserved first and last residue. Each record gives: V gene, J gene, D gene, CDR3 protein. The D gene is left open where the match is weak.

v_call: TRBV7-6
j_call: TRBJ2-2
d_call: .
cdr3_aa: ASSNTGANTGELF

v_call: TRBV19
j_call: TRBJ1-1
d_call: TRBD1
cdr3_aa: ASSIPGGSNTEAF

v_call: TRBV28
j_call: TRBJ2-3
d_call: TRBD2
cdr3_aa: ASSLRPSGRPSTDTQY

v_call: TRBV2
j_call: TRBJ2-1
d_call: .
cdr3_aa: ASSEAGLQSYNEQF

v_call: TRBV9
j_call: TRBJ1-1
d_call: .
cdr3_aa: ASSALPEPLNTEAF

v_call: TRBV7-8
j_call: TRBJ2-7
d_call: .
cdr3_aa: ASSRLQGSGEQY

v_call: TRBV19
j_call: TRBJ2-5
d_call: TRBD1
cdr3_aa: ASSPRTGGGETQY

v_call: TRBV5-4
j_call: TRBJ2-7
d_call: TRBD1
cdr3_aa: ASSAGTGGYEQY

v_call: TRBV6-6
j_call: TRBJ2-1
d_call: TRBD2
cdr3_aa: ASIRTSGRGGEQF

v_call: TRBV4-1
j_call: TRBJ1-2
d_call: TRBD1
cdr3_aa: ASSQVQGESGYT

v_call: TRBV5-8
j_call: TRBJ2-3
d_call: TRBD1
cdr3_aa: ASSLAGTGSTDTQY

v_call: TRBV29-1
j_call: TRBJ1-1
d_call: TRBD1
cdr3_aa: SVGQVEAF

v_call: TRBV15
j_call: TRBJ1-4
d_call: TRBD1
cdr3_aa: ATSRDPTGDEKLF

v_call: TRBV5-1
j_call: TRBJ2-3
d_call: TRBD1
cdr3_aa: ASSRDSSTDTQY

v_call: TRBV27
j_call: TRBJ2-1
d_call: .
cdr3_aa: ASQDPSAGSNEQF

v_call: TRBV6-5
j_call: TRBJ1-2
d_call: TRBD1
cdr3_aa: ASSSPDRGDYGYT

v_call: TRBV13
j_call: TRBJ2-3
d_call: .
cdr3_aa: ASSSNQADTQY

v_call: TRBV6-1
j_call: TRBJ2-5
d_call: .
cdr3_aa: ASSQQGPGETQY

v_call: TRBV10-3
j_call: TRBJ2-7
d_call: .
cdr3_aa: AISDLPPRAEEQY

v_call: TRBV6-1
j_call: TRBJ1-6
d_call: TRBD1
cdr3_aa: ASSGDRASNSPLH

v_call: TRBV9
j_call: TRBJ2-7
d_call: TRBD1
cdr3_aa: ASSADRTGYEQY

v_call: TRBV5-1
j_call: TRBJ1-5
d_call: .
cdr3_aa: ASSYNSNQPQH

v_call: TRBV27
j_call: TRBJ2-3
d_call: TRBD2
cdr3_aa: ASSGLASSTDTQY

v_call: TRBV6-1
j_call: TRBJ1-1
d_call: .
cdr3_aa: ASVGHANTEAF

v_call: TRBV11-2
j_call: TRBJ2-5
d_call: .
cdr3_aa: ASSPQGRAVETQY

v_call: TRBV7-6
j_call: TRBJ2-2
d_call: .
cdr3_aa: ASSLVGSGPQGGELF

v_call: TRBV7-9
j_call: TRBJ1-1
d_call: TRBD1
cdr3_aa: ASRRWSGTGLNTEAF

v_call: TRBV30
j_call: TRBJ2-5
d_call: .
cdr3_aa: AWSVAGGETQY